This T cell receptor (beta chain) was identified in a study of lymphopenia after photon versus proton radiotherapy. Clones were sequenced by immunoSEQ multiplex PCR, and TCRdb holds only the in-frame ones, with some missing. This repertoire shows 11,000 to 15,000 clones, 82% found once; its top ten account for about 26%. This CDR3 is 13 amino acids long. CDR1 SGHRS and CDR2 YFSETQ come from the germline V gene. V was shortened by 6 bases and J by 4 bases, with 12 bases between the two germline ends. Study results and caveats: Photon-treated patients lost naive T cells and TCR diversity; proton-treated stayed stable. Better survival with proton therapy was suggested as possible, not demonstrated.

A word on this clone: What it binds is unknown.

The source material was peripheral blood, sampled from a patient treated with photon-based radiotherapy. The chain employs TRBV5-1 and TRBJ2-3; maybe TRBD1 (5 bases). This TCR was sampled from a man aged 45-60 years with gastric cancer. CDR3: CASMMAGSDTQYF. The CDR3 DNA is TGCGCCAGCATGATGGCAGGGTCAGATACGCAGTATTTT. The variable domain in full, completed from reference TRBV5-1 and TRBJ2-3, reads KAGVTQTPRYLIKTRGQQVTLSCSPISGHRSVSWYQQTPGQGLQFLFEYFSETQRNKGNFPGRFSGRQFSNSRSEMNVSTLELGDSALYLCASMMAGSDTQYFGPGTRLTVL.